This TCR beta chain was recorded in a study of T cell responses to AZD1222 COVID-19 vaccine. Germline lookup yields CDR1 SGHTA and CDR2 FQGNSA. The CDR3 is 15 amino acids. J lost 2 bases, V lost 1 base, and 4 bases had no gene match. Profiling relied on immunoSEQ multiplex PCR, and the TCRdb table lists in-frame clones only, not all of them. The sample holds under 140,000 clones, over 75% seen once. The input for sequencing was peripheral blood, taken on day 0 of AZD1222 vaccination. The chain links TRBV7-2 to TRBJ1-2, with TRBD1 matching over 7 bases. The receptor was isolated from an adult in good health. The DNA of the CDR3 is TGTGCCAGCAGCTTAGGAGACAGGGAAAACTATGGCTACACCTTC. Its protein is CASSLGDRENYGYTF.